These 26 T cell receptor beta chains were all obtained from the same sample, sequenced in a study of blood T cell repertoires in COVID-19 (TCRdb year 2020). The library came from the immunoSEQ multiplex PCR assay. The table comes from immuneACCESS by way of TCRdb, which keeps in-frame sequences with V and J called. Part of the clones is missing from these tables; in studies checked, under half for an unresolved V gene and the rest for unknown reasons. A total of roughly 250,000 clones appear in this sample, around 90% of them only once. 2% to 3% of the sample is held by the ten biggest clonotypes. Source material: PBMCs or T cells enriched from blood (not recorded which). The receptors were sampled from a woman in her twenties or thirties with acute COVID-19.

The CDR3: CASSTHWGVLRDRGLRDNQPQHF. CDR3 coding DNA: TGTGCCAGTAGTACCCATTGGGGGGTACTACGGGACAGGGGGCTTAGGGACAATCAGCCCCAGCATTTT. The genes are TRBV19 and TRBJ1-5, with TRBD1 identical over 12 bases. There are 23 residues in the CDR3. In germline, CDR1 is LNHDA, CDR2 SQIVND (reference sequence). V dropped 4 bases and J dropped 3; count of bases not matched to a gene: 25.

The chain recombines TRBV18 with TRBJ1-5; D ambiguous. This CDR3 has 14 residues. The V end lost 5 bases, the J end lost 1 base, and 9 bases lay between the germline ends. Germline lookup yields CDR1 KGHSH and CDR2 LQKENI. CDR3 DNA: TGTGCCAGCTCAACCGGAGGGAGCAATCAGCCCCAGCATTTT. As protein: CASSTGGSNQPQHF.

The chain carries TRBV9 and TRBJ2-3; 7 bases line up with TRBD2. V lost 1 base and J lost 3; bases outside the gene matches: 23. Germline CDR1 is SGDLS and CDR2 is YYNGEE. The CDR3 covers 21 residues. The CDR3 DNA follows: TGTGCCAGCAGCGTAATTCGGGCCGGAGGACTAGTATTTCGGAGGACAGATACGCAGTATTTT. Encoded protein: CASSVIRAGGLVFRRTDTQYF.

The chain links TRBV3-1 (or the pseudogene TRBV3-2) to TRBJ2-2, with 7 positions matching TRBD1. CDR3 length: 19 residues. The V gene end was trimmed by 4 bases and the J gene end by 4 bases; junction bases not matched to a gene: 18. Germline assignment: CDR1 LGHDT and CDR2 YNNKEL (reference sequence). CDR3 amino acids: CASSPLLLSSTGSTGELFF. Here the CDR3 DNA reads TGTGCCAGCAGCCCACTCCTACTATCCTCGACAGGGAGCACCGGGGAGCTGTTTTTT.

The chain employs TRBV15 and TRBJ2-7, with D unclear. Germline CDR1 is LNHNV and CDR2 is YYDKDF (reference sequence). The CDR3 covers 14 residues. Trimming stripped 1 base from V and 1 base from J, with 8 bases between. CDR3: CATSRVGDSYEQYF. DNA of the CDR3: TGTGCCACCAGCAGAGTAGGAGATTCCTACGAGCAGTACTTC.

The V and J genes are TRBV3-1 (or the pseudogene TRBV3-2) and TRBJ1-5; TRBD1 aligns across 9 bases. CDR3 length: 16 residues. The ends lost 0 bases at V and 4 bases at J; junction bases unmatched: 4. Germline values: CDR1 LGHDT, CDR2 YNNKEL (reference sequence). This CDR3 reads CASSQDGTGNNQPQHF. The CDR3, as DNA: TGTGCCAGCAGCCAAGACGGGACAGGGAATAATCAGCCCCAGCATTTT.

The chain carries TRBV4-1 and TRBJ1-2; 9 bases are shared with TRBD1. This CDR3 has 17 amino acids. In germline, CDR1 is MGHRA, CDR2 YSYEKL. The J segment lost 4 bases and the V segment lost 0 bases, leaving 9 bases of the junction unmatched. This chain's CDR3 is CASSQEGEGQGFYGYTF. DNA of the CDR3: TGCGCCAGCAGCCAAGAGGGGGAAGGACAGGGGTTCTATGGCTACACCTTC.

This clone appeared a single time. CDR3 sequence reads: CASSEGEGSQPQHF. The CDR3 DNA reads as TGTGCCAGCAGTGAAGGGGAAGGGAGTCAGCCCCAGCATTTT. The J gene is TRBJ1-5, the V gene TRBV6-1; D is ambiguous. This CDR3 contains 14 residues. CDR1 is MNHNS and CDR2 is SASEGT in the germline V gene. With 1 base removed from V and 6 bases from J, the gap between germline ends came to 10 bases.

This rearrangement joins TRBV11-2 to TRBJ1-2; D is possibly TRBD1 (6 bases). V was shortened by 5 bases and J by 0 bases, with 13 bases between the two germline ends. The CDR3 covers 15 residues. CDR1 is SGHAT, CDR2 FQNNGV, per germline. The CDR3 spells CASSPLQGPNYGYTF. The CDR3 bases are TGTGCCAGCAGCCCTCTACAGGGACCTAACTATGGCTACACCTTC.

This chain joins TRBV14 and TRBJ1-1; no reliable D call. V lost 5 bases and J lost 4, with 23 bases in between. The CDR3 is 17 residues long. From germline, CDR1 is SGHDN and CDR2 FVKESK. The CDR3: CASSTRTEEGRTTEAFF. The CDR3 DNA sequence: TGTGCCAGCAGCACTCGGACCGAGGAGGGTCGGACCACTGAAGCTTTCTTT.

This chain joins TRBV2 and TRBJ2-7; D call uncertain. Germline V gene sequence: CDR1 SNHLY, CDR2 FYNNEI. V was cut by 6 bases and J by 1 base, with 10 bases left in between. This CDR3 comprises 13 residues. This CDR3 reads CASRGQISYEQYF. In nucleotides, the CDR3 is TGTGCCAGCAGGGGCCAAATATCCTACGAGCAGTACTTC.

The chain links TRBV11-2 to TRBJ2-7; 7 bases map to TRBD1. The CDR3 totals 14 residues. J was trimmed by 3 bases and V by 7 bases; bases with no gene match: 9. The germline V gene encodes CDR1 SGHAT and CDR2 FQNNGV. This CDR3 is CASTLTGLRYEQYF. The CDR3 DNA reads as TGTGCCAGCACCCTGACAGGGTTACGCTACGAGCAGTACTTC.

This clone was seen just once. This sequence joins TRBV27 and TRBJ2-1; tentatively, D is TRBD1 (6 bases). Trimming took 4 bases from V and 5 from J, leaving 9 bases between them. Germline CDR1 is MNHEY and CDR2 is SMNVEV (reference sequence). This CDR3 has 13 residues. The CDR3, as DNA: TGTGCCAGCAGTTCCGGACAGAACAATGAGCAGTTCTTC. Amino acids: CASSSGQNNEQFF.

The chain uses TRBV29-1 and TRBJ1-4; D remains unclear. V was clipped by 6 bases and J by 2 bases, with 16 bases between them. Germline-derived CDR1 and CDR2 are SQVTM and ANQGSEA. CDR3 length equals 15 residues. The CDR3 region has the DNA TGCAGCGTCCCGGGGATCTTGGGGACTAATGAAAAACTGTTTTTT. Protein sequence: CSVPGILGTNEKLFF.

The V call is TRBV7-9, the J call TRBJ1-4; TRBD1 agrees at 7 bases. J was trimmed by 3 bases and V by 5 bases; bases with no gene match: 12. The length of the CDR3 is 17 residues. CDR1 SEHNR and CDR2 FQNEAQ come from the germline V gene (reference sequence). The CDR3 protein is CASSGDRVGAPNEKLFF. CDR3 bases: TGTGCCAGCAGCGGAGACAGGGTGGGGGCTCCTAATGAAAAACTGTTTTTT.

This chain uses TRBV27 with TRBJ1-1; the D gene is possibly TRBD1 (5 bases). The CDR3 extends over 12 amino acids. The germline V gene encodes CDR1 MNHEY and CDR2 SMNVEV (reference sequence). Trimming cost V 8 bases and J 1 base, with 8 bases left between them. For the CDR3, the DNA is TGTGCCAGCGGGGGGGGGAACACTGAAGCTTTCTTT. Translated, it gives CASGGGNTEAFF.

J is TRBJ1-1 and V is TRBV7-9; no definite D call. The germline V gene has CDR1 SEHNR and CDR2 FQNEAQ (reference sequence). The CDR3 spans 11 residues. V lost 4 bases, J lost 3 bases, and 3 bases lay in between. CDR3 DNA: TGTGCCAGCAGCTCATACACTGAAGCTTTCTTT. Residues: CASSSYTEAFF.

The V and J genes are TRBV9 and TRBJ2-2; D might be TRBD1 (5 bases). The CDR3 length is 14 residues. CDR1 is SGDLS and CDR2 is YYNGEE in the germline V gene. The V end lost 5 bases, the J end lost 0 bases, and 8 bases lay between the germline ends. This CDR3 is CASRGVPNTGELFF. DNA of the CDR3: TGTGCCAGCAGAGGGGTTCCGAACACCGGGGAGCTGTTTTTT.

The chain couples TRBV24-1 to TRBJ2-5; perhaps TRBD1 as D (6 bases). V lost 2 bases and J 5 bases, leaving 14 bases between the germline ends. Germline V gives CDR1 KGHDR, CDR2 SFDVKD. The CDR3 is 15 amino acids. The CDR3 spells CATSDSGQSLETQYF. In DNA, the CDR3 is TGTGCCACCAGTGATTCAGGACAGTCTCTGGAGACCCAGTACTTC.

The chain carries TRBV29-1 and TRBJ1-2; D not certain. CDR3 size: 12 residues. Germline values: CDR1 SQVTM, CDR2 ANQGSEA. V was trimmed by 1 base and J by 5 bases, leaving 8 bases between them. The DNA of the CDR3 is TGCAGCGTTGAAGGGCCCGGGTATGGCTACACCTTC. Its protein is CSVEGPGYGYTF. Drawing the rest from reference TRBV29-1 and TRBJ1-2, the complete variable domain is SAVISQKPSRDICQRGTSLTIQCQVDSQVTMMFWYRQQPGQSLTLIATANQGSEATYESGFVIDKFPISRPNLTFSTLTVSNMSPEDSSIYLCSVEGPGYGYTFGSGTRLTVV.

V gene TRBV6-5 combines with J gene TRBJ1-4; tentatively, D is TRBD1 (5 bases). V shed 0 bases and J shed 8 bases, with 16 bases lying between them. The V gene's germline CDR1 is MNHEY and CDR2 SVGAGI. The CDR3 length is 16 residues. CDR3 residues: CASSYSIQGPREKLFF. The DNA of the CDR3 is TGTGCCAGCAGTTACTCGATTCAGGGCCCCAGGGAAAAACTGTTTTTT.

The chain joins TRBV30 to TRBJ2-5, with 12 bases fitting TRBD2. Trimming took 1 base from V and 5 from J; bases not matched to a gene: 5. The CDR3 runs 15 residues. Germline V lookup: CDR1 GTSNPN, CDR2 SVGIG (reference sequence). CDR3 in DNA: TGTGCCTGGAGTGGCGGACTAGCGGGGTCTGAGACCCAGTACTTC. It is translated as CAWSGGLAGSETQYF.

The DNA of the CDR3 is TGTGCCAGCTCCCTGGGCAGGGGGGACATTCAGTACTTC. It codes for CASSLGRGDIQYF. The chain uses TRBV6-5 and TRBJ2-4, with D possibly being TRBD1 (7 bases). This CDR3 contains 13 residues. The ends were cut back, 8 bases at V and 8 bases at J, with 16 bases in the middle. Germline V lookup: CDR1 MNHEY, CDR2 SVGAGI.

The chain links TRBV4-1 to TRBJ1-2, with D possibly being TRBD1 (6 bases). The germline CDR1 and CDR2 sequences are MGHRA and YSYEKL. This CDR3 has 15 residues. V lost 2 bases and J 4 bases, leaving 14 bases between the germline ends. The chain's CDR3 is CASSQPRRGAYGYTF. The CDR3 DNA reads TGCGCCAGCAGCCAACCCCGTCGGGGGGCCTATGGCTACACCTTC.

The rearrangement links TRBV11-2 to TRBJ2-3; 13 bases map to TRBD2. Trimming removed 4 bases from V and 6 bases from J; junction bases left unmatched: 10. CDR1 and CDR2 from the germline V gene are SGHAT and FQNNGV. This CDR3 is built from 17 residues. CDR3 residues: CASSYRPTSGGADTQYF. The CDR3 DNA is TGTGCCAGCAGCTACCGACCTACTAGCGGGGGGGCTGATACGCAGTATTTT.

This clone has just a few counts. The chain links TRBV20-1 to TRBJ1-6; 7 positions agree with TRBD1. Germline assignment: CDR1 DFQATT and CDR2 SNEGSKA (reference sequence). Losses at the gene ends were 3 bases for V and 7 bases for J; bases not matched to a gene: 6. This CDR3 spans 14 amino acids. CDR3 sequence (DNA): TGCAGTGCTAGTGAGACAGGGCTCAATTCACCCCTCCACTTT. As protein: CSASETGLNSPLHF.